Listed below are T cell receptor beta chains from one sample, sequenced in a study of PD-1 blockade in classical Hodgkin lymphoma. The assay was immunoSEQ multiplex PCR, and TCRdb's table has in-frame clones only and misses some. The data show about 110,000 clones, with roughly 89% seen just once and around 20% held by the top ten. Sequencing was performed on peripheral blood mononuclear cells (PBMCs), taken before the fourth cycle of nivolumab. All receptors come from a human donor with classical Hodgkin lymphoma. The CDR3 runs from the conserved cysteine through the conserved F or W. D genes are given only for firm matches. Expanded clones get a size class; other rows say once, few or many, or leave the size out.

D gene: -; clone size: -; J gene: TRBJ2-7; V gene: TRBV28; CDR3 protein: CASISGYREQYF; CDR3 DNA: TGTGCCAGCATAAGCGGTTATAGGGAGCAGTACTTC
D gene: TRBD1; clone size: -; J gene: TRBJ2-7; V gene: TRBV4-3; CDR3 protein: CASSQTRTGTGFYEQYF; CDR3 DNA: TGCGCCAGCAGCCAAACCCGTACCGGGACAGGGTTCTACGAGCAGTACTTC
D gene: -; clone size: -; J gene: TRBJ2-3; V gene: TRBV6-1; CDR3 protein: CASSEIPGLIPDMDTQYF; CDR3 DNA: TGTGCCAGCAGTGAAATTCCGGGCCTTATCCCGGACATGGATACGCAGTATTTT
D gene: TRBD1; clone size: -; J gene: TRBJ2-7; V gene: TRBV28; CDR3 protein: CASSPSAPGQGGYEQYF; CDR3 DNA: TGTGCCAGCAGTCCCTCCGCGCCGGGACAGGGGGGCTACGAGCAGTACTTC
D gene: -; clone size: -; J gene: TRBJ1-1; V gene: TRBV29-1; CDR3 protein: CSVGTLGDTEAFF; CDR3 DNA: TGCAGCGTTGGCACTCTGGGGGACACTGAAGCTTTCTTT
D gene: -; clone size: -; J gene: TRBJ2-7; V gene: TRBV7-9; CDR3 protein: CASSLTTETAGLAYEQYF; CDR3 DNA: TGTGCCAGCAGCTTAACCACCGAGACCGCAGGGTTGGCCTACGAGCAGTACTTC
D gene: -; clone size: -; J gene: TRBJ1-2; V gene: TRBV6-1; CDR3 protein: CASSEEGQAGNYGYTF; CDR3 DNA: TGTGCCAGCAGTGAAGAAGGTCAGGCGGGTAACTATGGCTACACCTTC
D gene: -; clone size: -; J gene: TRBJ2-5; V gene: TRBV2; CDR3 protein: CASKLQDFYGETQYF; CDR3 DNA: TGTGCCAGCAAGCTGCAGGACTTCTATGGAGAGACCCAGTACTTC
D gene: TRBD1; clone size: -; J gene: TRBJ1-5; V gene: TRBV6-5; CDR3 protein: CASSYNRGDQPQHF; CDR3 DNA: TGTGCCAGCAGTTACAACAGGGGAGATCAGCCCCAGCATTTT
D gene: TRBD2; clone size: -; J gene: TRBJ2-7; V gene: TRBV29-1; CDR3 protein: CSVEELAGFSYEQYF; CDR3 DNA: TGCAGCGTTGAAGAACTAGCGGGTTTTTCCTACGAGCAGTACTTC
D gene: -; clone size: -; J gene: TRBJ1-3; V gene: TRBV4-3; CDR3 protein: CASSQVLTPHTLESGNTIYF; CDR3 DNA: TGCGCCAGCAGCCAAGTCTTAACCCCCCACACTCTTGAATCTGGAAACACCATATATTTT
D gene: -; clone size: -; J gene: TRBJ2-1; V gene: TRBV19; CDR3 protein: CASSGGLAPYNEQFF; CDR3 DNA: TGTGCCAGTAGTGGGGGACTGGCGCCCTACAATGAGCAGTTCTTC
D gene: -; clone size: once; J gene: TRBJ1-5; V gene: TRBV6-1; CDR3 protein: CASMLTGESAPQHF; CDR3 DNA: TGTGCCAGCATGCTCACGGGAGAATCAGCTCCCCAGCATTTT
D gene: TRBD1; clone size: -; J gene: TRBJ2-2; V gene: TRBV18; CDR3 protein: CASSPIGTGTGELFF; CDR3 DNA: TGTGCCAGCTCACCAATTGGGACAGGGACCGGGGAGCTGTTTTTT
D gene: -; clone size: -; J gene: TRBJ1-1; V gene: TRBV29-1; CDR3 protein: CSARAFRNTEAFF; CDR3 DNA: TGCAGCGCTCGCGCGTTCAGGAACACTGAAGCTTTCTTT
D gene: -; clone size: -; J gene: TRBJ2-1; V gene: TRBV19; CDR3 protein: CASRTGTRSYNEQFF; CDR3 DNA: TGTGCCAGTAGAACCGGGACGCGATCCTACAATGAGCAGTTCTTC
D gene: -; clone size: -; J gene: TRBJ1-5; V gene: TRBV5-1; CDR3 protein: CASSLVSGSDGPQHF; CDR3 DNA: TGCGCCAGCAGCTTGGTGTCCGGGAGCGATGGCCCCCAGCATTTT